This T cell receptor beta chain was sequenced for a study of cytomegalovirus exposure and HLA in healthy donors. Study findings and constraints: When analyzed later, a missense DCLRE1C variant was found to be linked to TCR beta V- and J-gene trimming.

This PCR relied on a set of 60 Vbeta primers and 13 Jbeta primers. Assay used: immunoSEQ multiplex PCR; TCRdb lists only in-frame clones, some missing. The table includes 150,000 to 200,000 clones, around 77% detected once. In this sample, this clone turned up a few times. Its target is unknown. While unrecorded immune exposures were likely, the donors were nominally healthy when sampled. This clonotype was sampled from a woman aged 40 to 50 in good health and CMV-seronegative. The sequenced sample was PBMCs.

CDR3 protein: CASSLEGSNGYTF. The DNA of the CDR3 is TGTGCCAGCAGTTTGGAGGGTTCTAATGGCTACACCTTC. The chain is built from TRBV27 and TRBJ1-2; no reliable D call. Trimming left V 3 bases short and J 6 bases short, with 11 bases between. The CDR3 extends over 13 amino acids. Germline V gives CDR1 MNHEY, CDR2 SMNVEV (reference sequence).